This record looks at one T cell receptor beta chain sequence and its context. The antigen remains undetermined. The source of the sample is a study of cytomegalovirus exposure and HLA in healthy donors. The overall study: Among about 179 million T cells, an earlier analysis found roughly 120 million unique TCR beta sequences. Out of approximately 400 genotyped donors, about 80% belonged to the Caucasian-associated ancestry cluster.

This CDR3 is built from 16 residues. J gave up 8 bases and V 4 bases, and 13 bases lay outside the gene matches. Germline loops: CDR1 LGHNA, CDR2 YNFKEQ. It was with 60 Vbeta and 13 Jbeta primers that the PCR ran. Sequenced by immunoSEQ multiplex PCR; TCRdb stores in-frame clones only, minus some. The data contain 130,000 or so clones, approximately 74% of them singletons. Points from the study as a whole: Previous analysis showed most TCR beta V segments were productive about 87% or about 30% of the time.

V gene TRBV4-2 combines with J gene TRBJ2-1, with 8 bases fitting TRBD2. This receptor was identified in a male donor in good health and CMV-seronegative. The specimen sequenced was PBMCs. The chain's CDR3 is CASSRTGTSGFYEQFF. The CDR3 bases are TGTGCCAGCAGCCGAACCGGGACTAGTGGTTTCTATGAGCAGTTCTTC.